Each of the 24 T cell receptor beta chains below was sequenced from the same sample in a study of blood T cell repertoires in COVID-19. Only in-frame clones appear in the TCRdb table, and some are missing; sequencing was by immunoSEQ multiplex PCR. The sample lists approximately 250,000 clones; under 85% were seen once. The specimen was peripheral blood. All receptors derive from a human donor in a cohort sampled during active COVID-19.

The V call is TRBV29-1, the J call TRBJ1-1, with 9 bases lining up with TRBD1. The CDR3 contains 12 residues. CDR1 and CDR2 from the germline V gene are SQVTM and ANQGSEA. V was clipped by 6 bases and J by 4 bases; unmatched bases: 3. Here the CDR3 DNA reads TGCAGCGTGGGACAGGGCTCCACTGAAGCTTTCTTT. Amino acids: CSVGQGSTEAFF.

This clone was picked up a small number of times. The chain carries TRBV19 and TRBJ2-2; tentative D call: TRBD1 (5 bases). Germline assignment: CDR1 LNHDA and CDR2 SQIVND (reference sequence). The V end was cut by 7 bases, the J end by 7 bases, with 16 bases between. CDR3 length equals 14 residues. CDR3: CASTPARQIGELFF. The CDR3 bases are TGTGCCAGTACCCCTGCCAGACAGATCGGGGAGCTGTTTTTT.

This chain uses TRBV9 with TRBJ2-7; tentatively, D is TRBD2 (6 bases). Trimming took 7 bases from V and 6 from J, leaving 20 bases between them. CDR3 length equals 14 residues. Germline loops: CDR1 SGDLS, CDR2 YYNGEE. The CDR3: CASSRDSVISEQYF. The CDR3 DNA reads TGTGCCAGCTCCCGGGACTCCGTTATATCCGAGCAGTACTTC.

Worth noting for this clone: A much larger clone is a single base away; this may be a read error. Other DNA sequences in the sample encode the same CDR3. The gene calls are TRBV28 and TRBJ1-2, with TRBD1 matching 7 bases. The CDR3 runs 13 residues. J lost 5 bases, V lost 2 bases, and 2 bases had no gene match. The germline V gene has CDR1 MDHEN and CDR2 SYDVKM. This CDR3 is CASSLGRGYGYTF. CDR3 DNA sequence: TGTGCCAGCAGTTTAGGCAGGGGGTATGGCTACACCTTC.

This clone was seen just once. This sequence joins TRBV7-8 and TRBJ1-1; D is uncertain. The CDR3 totals 13 residues. The germline V gene has CDR1 SGHVS and CDR2 FQNEAQ. Trimming stripped 3 bases from V and 3 bases from J, with 8 bases between. CDR3: CASSFRMDTEAFF. The CDR3 bases are TGTGCCAGCAGCTTCAGAATGGACACTGAAGCTTTCTTT.

The genes are TRBV4-1 and TRBJ2-3; 9 nucleotides align to TRBD1. Germline V gene lookup returns CDR1 MGHRA and CDR2 YSYEKL. With 3 bases clipped from V and 2 bases from J, the junction kept 6 bases outside the gene matches. The CDR3 sequence is 16 residues long. The CDR3 protein is CASSHPGQGPTDTQYF. For the CDR3, the DNA is TGCGCCAGCAGCCATCCGGGACAGGGACCCACAGATACGCAGTATTTT.

In this sample, this clone turned up once. CDR3 loop: CASSLVSTGAVNEQFF. CDR3 sequence (DNA): TGTGCCAGCAGCTTAGTATCTACAGGGGCGGTGAATGAGCAGTTCTTC. The rearrangement links TRBV7-8 to TRBJ2-1, with TRBD1 matching over 7 bases. The ends lost 1 base at V and 7 bases at J; junction bases unmatched: 10. From germline, CDR1 is SGHVS and CDR2 FQNEAQ. The CDR3 spans 16 residues.

This clone showed up just a few times. The chain employs TRBV2 and TRBJ1-4; D call uncertain. CDR1 is SNHLY and CDR2 is FYNNEI in the germline V gene. V lost 6 bases to trimming and J lost 0 bases, with 8 bases between them. This CDR3 has 14 amino acids. The DNA of the CDR3 is TGTGCCAGCAGAGCCCAGGCAACTAATGAAAAACTGTTTTTT. Amino acid sequence: CASRAQATNEKLFF. Drawing the rest from reference TRBV2 and TRBJ1-4, the complete variable domain is EPEVTQTPSHQVTQMGQEVILRCVPISNHLYFYWYRQILGQKVEFLVSFYNNEISEKSEIFDDQFSVERPDGSNFTLKIRSTKLEDSAMYFCASRAQATNEKLFFGSGTQLSVL.

In nucleotides, the CDR3 is TGTGCCAGCAGCTTAGATAGCGGGGGATCCTACAATGAGCAGTTCTTC. Translated: CASSLDSGGSYNEQFF. The chain carries TRBV7-2 and TRBJ2-1, with TRBD2 matching 9 bases. V lost 1 base to trimming and J lost 1 base; unmatched junction nucleotides: 2. The length of the CDR3 is 16 residues. Germline values: CDR1 SGHTA, CDR2 FQGNSA.

The chain carries TRBV9 and TRBJ2-3, with 10 bases lining up with TRBD2. Germline-derived CDR1 and CDR2 are SGDLS and YYNGEE. Losses at the gene ends were 0 bases for V and 2 bases for J; bases not matched to a gene: 6. The CDR3 extends over 17 amino acids. CDR3 amino acids: CASSVDPSGRATDTQYF. The CDR3 DNA sequence: TGTGCCAGCAGCGTAGACCCGAGCGGGAGGGCCACAGATACGCAGTATTTT.

The count of this clone is one. The chain couples TRBV5-5 to TRBJ2-7, with 8 bases identical to TRBD1. This CDR3 is 13 amino acids long. Germline CDR1 is SGHKS and CDR2 is YYEKEE (reference sequence). Unmatched junction bases numbered 9, after V lost 7 bases and J lost 6 bases. The CDR3 DNA sequence: TGTGCCAGCGGACCCCAACAGGGGGGCGAGCAGTACTTC. Its protein is CASGPQQGGEQYF.

This clone was picked up one time. The rearrangement joins TRBV10-2 to TRBJ2-6; D unresolved. V lost 0 bases and J 1 base, leaving 7 bases between the germline ends. This CDR3 has 16 amino acids. Per the germline V gene, CDR1 is WSHSY and CDR2 is SAAADI. The CDR3 region has the DNA TGCGCCAGCAGTGAGTCTGCGGCTTCTGGGGCCAACGTCCTGACTTTC. This gives the protein CASSESAASGANVLTF.

The chain recombines TRBV18 with TRBJ2-1, with unresolved D. This CDR3 has 16 residues. Germline V gene lookup returns CDR1 KGHSH and CDR2 LQKENI. The V end was cut by 5 bases, the J end by 0 bases, with 14 bases between. The CDR3 DNA follows: TGTGCCAGCTCATCATCTTCTACGAGCTCCTACAATGAGCAGTTCTTC. Translated: CASSSSSTSSYNEQFF.

The gene calls are TRBV5-6 and TRBJ1-4; D is unresolved. CDR3 length: 16 amino acids. Germline CDR1 reads SGHDT; CDR2 reads YYEEEE. V lost 0 bases, J lost 0 bases, and 9 bases lay in between. The CDR3 loop is CASSLGVRATNEKLFF. CDR3 DNA sequence: TGTGCCAGCAGCTTGGGAGTTCGTGCAACTAATGAAAAACTGTTTTTT.

The rearrangement links TRBV7-9 to TRBJ1-1; D gene ambiguous. Germline V CDR1 and CDR2: SEHNR, FQNEAQ (reference sequence). CDR3 length: 15 amino acids. The V end was cut by 1 base, the J end by 1 base, with 10 bases between. In nucleotides, the CDR3 is TGTGCCAGCAGCTTAGGGCAGGCAAGGAACACTGAAGCTTTCTTT. Protein: CASSLGQARNTEAFF.

J is TRBJ2-1 and V is TRBV11-2, with a possible D match to TRBD1 (6 bases). The germline V gene has CDR1 SGHAT and CDR2 FQNNGV. This CDR3 has 12 residues. V lost 0 bases to trimming and J lost 12 bases, with 9 bases between them. The CDR3: CASSLERTVQFF. The DNA of the CDR3 is TGTGCCAGCAGCTTAGAGCGGACAGTGCAGTTCTTC.

The J gene is TRBJ2-6, the V gene TRBV10-3; maybe TRBD1 (6 bases). Germline V gene lookup returns CDR1 ENHRY and CDR2 SYGVKD. The CDR3 extends over 17 amino acids. V was clipped by 0 bases and J by 1 base, with 10 bases between them. CDR3 amino acids: CAISESMQGSGANVLTF. Here the CDR3 DNA reads TGTGCCATCAGTGAGTCGATGCAGGGGTCTGGGGCCAACGTCCTGACTTTC.

V is TRBV11-2 and J is TRBJ1-4; the D gene is possibly TRBD1 (5 bases). V dropped 1 base and J dropped 6 bases, with 15 bases sitting between them. The CDR3 is 16 amino acids. Germline V lookup: CDR1 SGHAT, CDR2 FQNNGV. The CDR3 sequence is CASSLGGAPRYEKLFF. CDR3 sequence (DNA): TGTGCCAGCAGCTTAGGGGGCGCACCTAGATATGAAAAACTGTTTTTT. The full variable domain, with the rest looked up from reference TRBV11-2 and TRBJ1-4, is EAGVAQSPRYKIIEKRQSVAFWCNPISGHATLYWYQQILGQGPKLLIQFQNNGVVDDSQLPKDRFSAERLKGVDSTLKIQPAKLEDSAVYLCASSLGGAPRYEKLFFGSGTQLSVL.

The CDR3 DNA reads TGTGCCAGTACCGACAGGGTCTCTGAAGCTTTCTTT. This codes for CASTDRVSEAFF. The V gene is TRBV19, the J gene TRBJ1-1; 7 positions agree with TRBD1. Trimming removed 7 bases from V and 6 bases from J; junction bases left unmatched: 5. Germline CDR1 LNHDA, CDR2 SQIVND (reference sequence). The CDR3 has 12 amino acids.

The DNA for the CDR3 is TGTGCCAGCAAATCTGGAGAGGGCCGCCATGAGCAGTTCTTC. It codes for CASKSGEGRHEQFF. The chain uses TRBV6-5 and TRBJ2-1, with a tentative D call TRBD2 (5 bases). The CDR3 runs 14 residues. The V and J ends lost 7 bases and 8 bases respectively, with 18 bases between them. The germline CDR1 and CDR2 sequences are MNHEY and SVGAGI.

This rearrangement joins TRBV6-5 to TRBJ1-6; D unresolved. The CDR3 sequence is 13 residues long. The V gene lost 6 bases and the J gene lost 11 bases, with 14 bases spanning the gap. Germline lookup yields CDR1 MNHEY and CDR2 SVGAGI. CDR3 nucleotide sequence: TGTGCCAGCAGCGGTGGAGGGAACGCACCCCTCCACTTT. This encodes CASSGGGNAPLHF.

A remark on this clone: Germline is not matched at one junction end, which may reflect a read error. J is TRBJ2-7 and V is TRBV7-7; TRBD1 aligns across 9 bases. The CDR3 covers 19 residues. Germline CDR1 and CDR2: SSHAT and FNYEAQ (reference sequence). The CDR3 DNA reads TGTGCTAGCAGCTTAGCCCCCCAAGGAATGACAGGGGGTTTCTACGAGCAGTACTTC. This encodes CASSLAPQGMTGGFYEQYF.

The chain joins TRBV21-1 to TRBJ2-3; TRBD1, the table's D call, was not compared with the DNA. TRBV21-1 is designated a pseudogene. This CDR3 comprises 18 residues. The CDR3 loop is CASPRGPRQVLSTDTQYF. The CDR3 DNA reads as TGTGCCAGCCCGAGAGGTCCGAGACAGGTCCTTAGCACAGATACGCAGTATTTT.

Regarding this clone: Different DNA sequences within this sample yield the same CDR3. The chain's CDR3 is CASSSQDIQYF. The CDR3 DNA sequence: TGTGCCAGTAGTTCACAGGACATTCAGTACTTC. The chain joins TRBV19 to TRBJ2-4; a possible D gene is TRBD1 (5 bases). The V gene's germline CDR1 is LNHDA and CDR2 SQIVND (reference sequence). The CDR3 runs 11 residues. The V and J ends lost 5 bases and 8 bases respectively, with 7 bases between them.